The T cell receptor beta chain described here comes from a study of blood T cell repertoires in COVID-19 (dated by TCRdb to about 2020). As for the study more broadly: The collaborator samples originated in the United States, Italy and Spain and spanned the acute and convalescent phases of COVID-19. Samples were obtained from the ongoing ImmuneRACE study (first 160 participants) and from 950 to 1,500 subjects provided by 6 global collaborators. Where available, HLA class I and class II types were obtained from metadata supplied by the sample provider rather than from assay-based typing. The dataset comprised deeply sampled blood TCRbeta repertoires from subjects exposed to, actively infected with, or recovered from COVID-19. Sample metadata almost always included a de-identified subject ID, COVID-19 status, age in years and sex. The repertoires were released in a freely available public database meant as a resource for research on the immune response to SARS-CoV-2. The prospective study material was composed of cDNA or gDNA derived from T cells, B-cell-depleted T cells, or PBMCs. Summary of the overall study and its limitations: The quantity of clinical and demographic metadata differed by source and by participant and was supplied without curation.

Including the terminal cysteine and phenylalanine, the CDR3 comprises 13 residues. CDR3 DNA only is kept here, 39 bases in frame from base 1. Trimming accounts for 6 bases at V and 9 bases at J, while the number of junction bases matched to no gene is 9. TCRbeta CDR3 regions were amplified from genomic DNA using the immunoSEQ Assay, a bias-controlled multiplex PCR. Per the authors' processing: The number of nucleated cells in each sample was estimated from the amplification of reference gene primers within the assay. To quantify the absolute abundance of each unique TCRbeta CDR3 rearrangement, sequence reads were collapsed and filtered. Productive Simpson clonality was computed per sample as the square root of Simpson's diversity index over productive rearrangements. The table was pulled from immuneACCESS by TCRdb, which kept in-frame rearrangements only. Such tables lose some clones; where checked, under half of the loss comes from unresolved V genes, and the rest has no known cause. V and J calls and clone size follow that table, whereas D and trimming were derived from the DNA. The sample contains over 100,000 clones, about nine tenths of them found a single time. The ten largest account for about 5.7% of the sample.

One collaborating source in Seattle enrolled patients during active infection and followed them longitudinally through the course of disease. Each collaborating institution followed its own protocols to collect whole blood in K2EDTA tubes. For TCRbeta analysis, collaborator samples were shipped as frozen whole blood, as isolated PBMCs, or as DNA extracted from either sample type. Note on this clone: No cognate antigen has been identified for it. Base qualities are not recorded, but no much larger clone differs from it by a single base.

Sequencing was done on a sample of peripheral blood. This sequence uses TRBV12-3 or TRBV12-4 and TRBJ1-1, with 8 junctional bases fitting TRBD1. The sequence derives from a woman aged 50 to 65 with COVID-19, enrolled during active disease. The nucleotide sequence is given as TGTGCCAGCAGGGGGACAGGACACAAACAAGCTTTCTTT. This yields the protein CASRGTGHKQAFF.